Presented here are 6 T cell receptor beta chains from one specimen sequenced in a study of cytomegalovirus exposure and HLA in healthy donors. Primers included in the PCR were 60 Vbeta and 13 Jbeta primers. Using immunoSEQ multiplex PCR, the repertoire was profiled, and TCRdb retains in-frame clones only, with some absent. This table has roughly 110,000 clones, 77% appearing once. The specimen sequenced was PBMCs. The receptor set was obtained from a man aged 40-49 years in good health and CMV-seropositive.

Only a few counts were recorded for this clone. The chain is built from TRBV28 and TRBJ1-4, with 7 bases aligning to TRBD1. J was trimmed by 4 bases and V by 6 bases; bases with no gene match: 8. This CDR3 has 15 amino acids. Germline V gene lookup returns CDR1 MDHEN and CDR2 SYDVKM. The CDR3 spells CASREGDSRNEKLFF. CDR3 nucleotide sequence: TGTGCCAGCAGGGAGGGGGACAGTCGTAATGAAAAACTGTTTTTT.

The rearrangement joins TRBV5-1 to TRBJ1-1; perhaps TRBD1 as D (6 bases). V lost 3 bases and J lost 1, with 13 bases in between. Germline CDR1 and CDR2: SGHRS and YFSETQ. The CDR3 is 15 amino acids. The CDR3 DNA reads as TGCGCCAGCAGCTGGTGGGACACCAAGAACACTGAAGCTTTCTTT. Protein: CASSWWDTKNTEAFF.

The chain employs TRBV29-1 and TRBJ2-5, with D perhaps matching TRBD1 (5 bases). This CDR3 comprises 16 residues. V was pared by 0 bases and J by 0 bases, with 14 bases between. The germline V gene encodes CDR1 SQVTM and CDR2 ANQGSEA. As DNA, the CDR3 is TGCAGCGTTGAAGATGGGCAGGGTTTCTACCAAGAGACCCAGTACTTC. This codes for CSVEDGQGFYQETQYF.

The rearrangement joins TRBV5-3 to TRBJ2-7, with TRBD1 identical over 7 bases. TRBV5-3 qualifies as an ORF whose function is uncertain. With 4 bases clipped from V and 3 bases from J, the junction kept 7 bases outside the gene matches. This CDR3 has 14 residues. Here the CDR3 reads CARSKGQTSYEQYF. The CDR3 region has the DNA TGTGCCAGAAGCAAGGGACAGACAAGCTACGAGCAGTACTTC.

The V gene is TRBV4-1, the J gene TRBJ1-5, with D possibly being TRBD1 (6 bases). Germline CDR1 MGHRA, CDR2 YSYEKL. V was pared by 0 bases and J by 0 bases, with 12 bases between. The CDR3 has 17 amino acids. The CDR3 DNA reads as TGCGCCAGCAGCCAAGACCAGGGGCTGTTTAGCAATCAGCCCCAGCATTTT. This encodes CASSQDQGLFSNQPQHF.

The CDR3 coding sequence is TGTGCCAGCACCACGCCCGGGACAGCAGCCGGGAAGCAGTACTTC. Translated, it gives CASTTPGTAAGKQYF. The chain combines TRBV6-5 with TRBJ2-7; 7 bases match TRBD1. The trim removed 7 bases at V and 8 bases at J, leaving 17 bases unmatched. The CDR3 has 15 residues. Germline CDR1 and CDR2: MNHEY and SVGAGI.